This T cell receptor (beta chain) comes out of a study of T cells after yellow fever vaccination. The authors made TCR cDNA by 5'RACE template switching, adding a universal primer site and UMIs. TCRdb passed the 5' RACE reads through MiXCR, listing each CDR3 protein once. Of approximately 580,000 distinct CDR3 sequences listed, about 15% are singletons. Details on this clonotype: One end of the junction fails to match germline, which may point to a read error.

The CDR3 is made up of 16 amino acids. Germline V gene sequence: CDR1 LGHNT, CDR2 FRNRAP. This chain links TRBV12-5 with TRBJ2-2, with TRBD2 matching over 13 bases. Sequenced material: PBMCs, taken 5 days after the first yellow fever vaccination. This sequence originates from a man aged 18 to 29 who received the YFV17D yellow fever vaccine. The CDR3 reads CASGGLAGANSGELFF. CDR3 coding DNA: TGTGCTAGTGGTGGACTAGCGGGGGCGAACTCCGGGGAGCTGTTTTTT.